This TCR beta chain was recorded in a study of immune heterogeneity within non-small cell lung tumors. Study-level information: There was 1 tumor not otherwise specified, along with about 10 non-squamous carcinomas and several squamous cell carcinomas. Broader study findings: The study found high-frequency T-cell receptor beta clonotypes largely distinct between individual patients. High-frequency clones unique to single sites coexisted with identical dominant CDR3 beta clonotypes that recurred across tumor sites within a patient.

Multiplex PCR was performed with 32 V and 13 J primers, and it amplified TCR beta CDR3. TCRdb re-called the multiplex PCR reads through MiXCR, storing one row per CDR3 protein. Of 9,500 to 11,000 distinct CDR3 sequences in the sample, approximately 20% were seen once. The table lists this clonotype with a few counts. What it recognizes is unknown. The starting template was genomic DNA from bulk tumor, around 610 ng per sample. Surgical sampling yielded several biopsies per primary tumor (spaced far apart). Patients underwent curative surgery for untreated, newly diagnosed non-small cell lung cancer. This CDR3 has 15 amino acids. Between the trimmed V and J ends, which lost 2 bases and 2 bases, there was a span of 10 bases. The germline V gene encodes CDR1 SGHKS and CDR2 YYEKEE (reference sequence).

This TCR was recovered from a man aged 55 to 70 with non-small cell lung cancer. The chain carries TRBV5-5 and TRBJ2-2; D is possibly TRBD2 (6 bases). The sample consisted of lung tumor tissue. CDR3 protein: CASSFGTSNTGELFF. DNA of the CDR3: TGTGCCAGCAGCTTCGGGACTTCTAACACCGGGGAGCTGTTTTTT.